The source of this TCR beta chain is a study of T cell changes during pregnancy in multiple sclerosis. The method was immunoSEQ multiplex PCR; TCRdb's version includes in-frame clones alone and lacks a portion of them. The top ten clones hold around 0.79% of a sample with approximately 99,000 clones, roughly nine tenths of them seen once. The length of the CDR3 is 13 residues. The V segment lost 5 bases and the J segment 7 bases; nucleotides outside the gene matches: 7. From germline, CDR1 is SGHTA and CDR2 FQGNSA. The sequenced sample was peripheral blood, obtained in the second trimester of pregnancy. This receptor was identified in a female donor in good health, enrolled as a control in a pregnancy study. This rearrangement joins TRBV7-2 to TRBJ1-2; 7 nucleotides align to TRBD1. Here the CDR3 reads CASSMDRLAGYTF. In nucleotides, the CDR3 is TGTGCCAGCAGCATGGACAGGTTGGCTGGCTACACCTTC.